This T cell receptor (beta chain) came from a study of preoperative IRX-2 immunotherapy in early breast cancer. This clone was seen just once. Regarding treatment: preoperative locoregional IRX-2 cytokine immunotherapy. Preoperative locoregional IRX-2 cytokine immunotherapy was tested in the phase Ib source study. V lost 1 base, J lost 3 bases, and 13 bases lay in between. CDR3 length: 15 amino acids. From germline, CDR1 is SGHAT and CDR2 FQNNGV. Measured with immunoSEQ multiplex PCR; TCRdb has only the in-frame clones, and not every one. The sample has more than 50,000 clones; approximately 93% are singletons.

This specimen was acquired from a patient treated with IRX-2 immunotherapy. The TCR comes from a human donor with breast cancer. The chain links TRBV11-2 to TRBJ2-7, with D maybe TRBD2 (6 bases). The CDR3 DNA reads as TGTGCCAGCAGCTTAGGGGGACCGGGGGTCTACGAGCAGTACTTC. Translation gives CASSLGGPGVYEQYF.